These T cell receptor beta chains were read from a single sample in a study of T-cell memory formation after mild COVID-19. TCRdb re-called the 5' RACE reads through MiXCR, storing one row per CDR3 protein. This sample has around 310,000 distinct CDR3 sequences, with about a sixth found just once. Material: PBMCs or a T cell subset sorted from them (not recorded which). The source is a man younger than 35 who had mild COVID-19 (a few samples of this study predate the infection). Cell type and time point are not known. Both conserved end residues are part of each CDR3. D genes are given only for firm matches. Some rows mark clone size as missing; the rest say once, few, many or name a class of expanded clone.

NA	TRBJ2-3	TRBV10-2	TRBD2	TGCGCCAGCAGTAGCGGGGTTTGGTCTAGCACAGATACGCAGTATTTT	CASSSGVWSSTDTQYF
NA	TRBJ1-2	TRBV3-1	TRBD1	TGTGCCAGCAGCCAGACAGGGGACTATGGCTACACCTTC	CASSQTGDYGYTF
few	TRBJ1-2	TRBV4-3	NA	TGCGCCAGCAGCCAAGATCGGGGGGGGAACTATGGCTACACCTTC	CASSQDRGGNYGYTF
NA	TRBJ2-1	TRBV7-3	NA	TGTGCCAGCAGCTTGCGGGCCGAGAGATTATACAATGAGCAGTTCTTC	CASSLRAERLYNEQFF
few	TRBJ2-2	TRBV4-3	NA	TGCGCCAGCAGCCAAGAGATCTTACAGGGAAACGGGGAGCTGTTTTTT	CASSQEILQGNGELFF
few	TRBJ2-3	TRBV5-4	NA	TGTGCCAGCAGGATAAGGGGGGATACGCAGTATTTT	CASRIRGDTQYF
NA	TRBJ1-1	TRBV20-1	NA	TGCAGTGCTAGGACAGTGAACACTGAAGCTTTCTTT	CSARTVNTEAFF
few	TRBJ2-1	TRBV11-1	NA	TGTGCCAGCAGCTTTTCCGGGGGGCCTGAGCAGTTCTTC	CASSFSGGPEQFF
few	TRBJ1-1	TRBV4-3	NA	TGCGCCAGCAGCCAAGATGAGGGCAGTCGAACTGAAGCTTTCTTT	CASSQDEGSRTEAFF
NA	TRBJ1-4	TRBV4-2	TRBD1	TGTGCCAGCAGCCAAGAAGCGCCCGGGACAGGGAATTTCGTTGAAAAACTGTTTTTT	CASSQEAPGTGNFVEKLFF
few	TRBJ1-2	TRBV28	TRBD1	TGTGCCAGCAGTCCGGGACAGGATCCATATGGCTACACCTTC	CASSPGQDPYGYTF
few	TRBJ2-2	TRBV20-1	TRBD2	TGCAGTGTTGTAGCGGGGGGATCGGCCGGGGAGCTGTTTTTT	CSVVAGGSAGELFF
NA	TRBJ2-5	TRBV5-1	NA	TGCGCCAGCAGCTTGTTGGGGGGGACCCAGTACTTC	CASSLLGGTQYF
few	TRBJ2-1	TRBV7-8	TRBD2	TGTGCCAGCAGACGAACTAGCGGGGCGGGCCTTGAGCAGTTCTTC	CASRRTSGAGLEQFF
NA	TRBJ2-7	TRBV7-2	NA	TGTGCCAGCAGCGTACAGGGAAACGAGCAGTACTTC	CASSVQGNEQYF
many	TRBJ2-1	TRBV4-3	TRBD2	TGCGCCAGCAGCCAAGATCCTAGCGGGGGCTACAATGAGCAGTTCTTC	CASSQDPSGGYNEQFF
many	TRBJ1-3	TRBV7-2	NA	TGTGCCAGCAGCTACATTGCTGGAAACACCATATATTTT	CASSYIAGNTIYF
NA	TRBJ2-3	TRBV2	NA	TGTGCCAGCAGTAGGGAGCCGGGGACAGATACGCAGTATTTT	CASSREPGTDTQYF
NA	TRBJ1-2	TRBV12-3/TRBV12-4	TRBD1	TGTGCCAGCAGTTTGAGTAATAGGGGGCAAGGCTACACCTTC	CASSLSNRGQGYTF
NA	TRBJ1-2	TRBV12-3/TRBV12-4	NA	TGTGCCAGCAGTTCAGGGACGGCTGCTAACTATGGCTACACCTTC	CASSSGTAANYGYTF
few	TRBJ1-5	TRBV30	NA	TGTGCCTCCGGTGGCAGGGGCAATAGCAATCAGCCCCAGCATTTT	CASGGRGNSNQPQHF
NA	TRBJ1-1	TRBV20-1	TRBD1	TGCAGTGCTAGACAGGCCGGCAGGGGGGTAGAAGCTTTCTTT	CSARQAGRGVEAFF
NA	TRBJ2-1	TRBV7-2	NA	TGTGCCAGCAGCCCGGGACTTCAACACAATGAGCAGTTCTTC	CASSPGLQHNEQFF
NA	TRBJ2-1	TRBV19	NA	TGTGCCAGTAGTATTAAGGGGGCGGGGAATGAGCAGTTCTTC	CASSIKGAGNEQFF
NA	TRBJ1-1	TRBV6-5	NA	TGTGCCAGCCGCTCCCGGGGGAACATTGAAGCTTTCTTT	CASRSRGNIEAFF
NA	TRBJ1-3	TRBV7-9	NA	TGTGCCAGCAGCGCAAGGACATACCAGGGAGCTGGAAACACCATATATTTT	CASSARTYQGAGNTIYF
few	TRBJ1-5	TRBV12-3/TRBV12-4	NA	TGTGCCAGCAGTTTTAAGGGAGCTAGCAATCAGCCCCAGCATTTT	CASSFKGASNQPQHF
few	TRBJ2-3	TRBV9	TRBD1	TGTGCCAGCAGCGCCCCCGGACAGGGTGGAGGAGATACGCAGTATTTT	CASSAPGQGGGDTQYF
few	TRBJ2-3	TRBV4-1	TRBD2	TGCGCCAGCAGCCAATCCGGGACTAGTAGCACAGATACGCAGTATTTT	CASSQSGTSSTDTQYF
few	TRBJ2-5	TRBV5-4	TRBD2	TGTGCCAGCAGCTCGGGACTAGCGGGGGGCCGATCTCAAGAGACCCAGTACTTC	CASSSGLAGGRSQETQYF
few	TRBJ2-1	TRBV6-2/TRBV6-3	TRBD1	TGTGCCAGCACTCAGACAGGGGATGAGAATGAGCAGTTCTTC	CASTQTGDENEQFF
NA	TRBJ2-3	TRBV5-1	NA	TGCGCCAGCAGCTTCCCCGGGGGACCCACAGATACGCAGTATTTT	CASSFPGGPTDTQYF
few	TRBJ1-5	TRBV3-1	NA	TGTGCCAGCAGCGGGGGGGCCAATCAGCCCCAGCATTTT	CASSGGANQPQHF
NA	TRBJ2-5	TRBV19	NA	TGTGCCAGTAGTGATGCAGGGGAAAGGGAGACCCAGTACTTC	CASSDAGERETQYF
many	TRBJ1-5	TRBV6-5	NA	TGTGCCAGCAGCCCCTCGGACAGTCCTCAGCCCCAGCATTTT	CASSPSDSPQPQHF
NA	TRBJ2-3	TRBV20-1	TRBD1	TGCAGTGCCGTCGCGGACAGGGGCGGCACAGATACGCAGTATTTT	CSAVADRGGTDTQYF
NA	TRBJ2-5	TRBV4-1	TRBD2	TGCGCCAGCAGCCGTCAAGACGGAAAGCGGGGGGGCGAGACCCAGTACTTC	CASSRQDGKRGGETQYF